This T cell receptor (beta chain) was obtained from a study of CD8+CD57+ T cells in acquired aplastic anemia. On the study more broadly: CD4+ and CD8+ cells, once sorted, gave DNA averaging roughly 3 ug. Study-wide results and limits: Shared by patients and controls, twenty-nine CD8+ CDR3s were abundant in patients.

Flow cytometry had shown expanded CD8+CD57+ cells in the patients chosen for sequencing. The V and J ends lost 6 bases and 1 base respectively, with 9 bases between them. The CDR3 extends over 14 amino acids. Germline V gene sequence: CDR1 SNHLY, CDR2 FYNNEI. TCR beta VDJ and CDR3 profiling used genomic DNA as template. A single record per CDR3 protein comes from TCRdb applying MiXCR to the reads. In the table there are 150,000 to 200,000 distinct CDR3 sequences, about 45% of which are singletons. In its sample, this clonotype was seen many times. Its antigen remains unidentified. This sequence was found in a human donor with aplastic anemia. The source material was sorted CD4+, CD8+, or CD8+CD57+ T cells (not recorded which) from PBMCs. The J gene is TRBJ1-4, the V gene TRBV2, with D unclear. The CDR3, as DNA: TGTGCCAGCAGATCCGGGATAACTAATGAAAAACTGTTTTTT. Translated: CASRSGITNEKLFF. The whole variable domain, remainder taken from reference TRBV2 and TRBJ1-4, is EPEVTQTPSHQVTQMGQEVILRCVPISNHLYFYWYRQILGQKVEFLVSFYNNEISEKSEIFDDQFSVERPDGSNFTLKIRSTKLEDSAMYFCASRSGITNEKLFFGSGTQLSVL.